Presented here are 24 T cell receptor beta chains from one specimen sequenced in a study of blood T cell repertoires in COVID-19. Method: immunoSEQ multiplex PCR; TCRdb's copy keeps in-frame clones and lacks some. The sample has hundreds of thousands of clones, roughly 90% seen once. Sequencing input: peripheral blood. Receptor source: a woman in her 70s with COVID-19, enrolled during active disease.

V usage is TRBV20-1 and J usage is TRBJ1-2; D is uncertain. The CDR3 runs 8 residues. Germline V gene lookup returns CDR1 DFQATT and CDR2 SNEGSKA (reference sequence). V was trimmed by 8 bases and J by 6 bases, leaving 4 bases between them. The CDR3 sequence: CSTDGYTF. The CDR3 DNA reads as TGCAGTACAGATGGCTACACCTTC.

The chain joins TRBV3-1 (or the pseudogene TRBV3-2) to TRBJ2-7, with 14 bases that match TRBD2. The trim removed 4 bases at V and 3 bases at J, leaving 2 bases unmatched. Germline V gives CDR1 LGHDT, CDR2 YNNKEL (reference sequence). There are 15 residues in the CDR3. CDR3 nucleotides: TGTGCCAGCAGCCGGGGGACTAGCGGGGGCTACGAGCAGTACTTC. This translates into CASSRGTSGGYEQYF.

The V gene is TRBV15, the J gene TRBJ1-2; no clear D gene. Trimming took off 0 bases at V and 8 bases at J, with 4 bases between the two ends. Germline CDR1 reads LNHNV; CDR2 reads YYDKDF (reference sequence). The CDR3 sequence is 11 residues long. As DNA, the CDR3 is TGTGCCACCAGCAGAGATCTGGGCTACACCTTC. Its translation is CATSRDLGYTF.

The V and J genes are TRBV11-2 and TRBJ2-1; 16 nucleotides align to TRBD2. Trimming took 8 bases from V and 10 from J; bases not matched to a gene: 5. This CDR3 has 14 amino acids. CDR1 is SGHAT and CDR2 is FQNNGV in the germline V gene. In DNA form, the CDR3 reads TGTGCCAGCGCGGGGACTAGCGGGAGGGAGGAGCAGTTCTTC. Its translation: CASAGTSGREEQFF.

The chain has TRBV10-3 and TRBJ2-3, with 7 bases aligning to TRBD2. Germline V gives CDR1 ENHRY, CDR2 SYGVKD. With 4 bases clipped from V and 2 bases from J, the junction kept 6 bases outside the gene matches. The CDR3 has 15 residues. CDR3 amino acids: CAISGGRGFTDTQYF. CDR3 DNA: TGTGCCATCAGTGGAGGGAGGGGCTTCACAGATACGCAGTATTTT.

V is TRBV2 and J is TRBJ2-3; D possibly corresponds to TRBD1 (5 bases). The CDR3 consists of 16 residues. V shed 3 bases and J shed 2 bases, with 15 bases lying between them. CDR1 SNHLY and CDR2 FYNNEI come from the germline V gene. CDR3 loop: CASSELRPGFTDTQYF. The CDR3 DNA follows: TGTGCCAGCAGTGAGTTGAGGCCAGGGTTCACAGATACGCAGTATTTT.

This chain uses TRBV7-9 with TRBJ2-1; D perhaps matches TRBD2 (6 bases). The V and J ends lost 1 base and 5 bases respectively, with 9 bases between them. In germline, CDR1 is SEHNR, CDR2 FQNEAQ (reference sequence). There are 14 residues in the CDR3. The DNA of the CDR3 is TGTGCCAGCAGCTTAGGCGGGACTCACAATGAGCAGTTCTTC. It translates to CASSLGGTHNEQFF.

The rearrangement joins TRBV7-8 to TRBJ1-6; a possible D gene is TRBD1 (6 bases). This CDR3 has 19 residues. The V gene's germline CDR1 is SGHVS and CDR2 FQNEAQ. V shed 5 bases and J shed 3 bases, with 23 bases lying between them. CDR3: CASSTRRRQDPLYNSPLHF. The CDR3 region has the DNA TGTGCCAGCAGCACCCGACGAAGACAGGACCCACTCTATAATTCACCCCTCCACTTT.

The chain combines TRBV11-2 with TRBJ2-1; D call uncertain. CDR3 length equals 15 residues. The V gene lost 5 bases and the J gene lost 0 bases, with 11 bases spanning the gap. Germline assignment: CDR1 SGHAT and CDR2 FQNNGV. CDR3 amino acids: CASSLLRLSYNEQFF. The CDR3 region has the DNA TGTGCCAGCAGCCTCCTCCGTCTCTCCTACAATGAGCAGTTCTTC.

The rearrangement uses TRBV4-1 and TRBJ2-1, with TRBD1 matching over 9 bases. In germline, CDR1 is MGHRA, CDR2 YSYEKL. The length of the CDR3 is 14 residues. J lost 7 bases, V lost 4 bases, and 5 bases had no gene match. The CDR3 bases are TGCGCCAGCAGCCCTTGGGACAGGGAGAATGAGCAGTTCTTC. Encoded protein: CASSPWDRENEQFF.

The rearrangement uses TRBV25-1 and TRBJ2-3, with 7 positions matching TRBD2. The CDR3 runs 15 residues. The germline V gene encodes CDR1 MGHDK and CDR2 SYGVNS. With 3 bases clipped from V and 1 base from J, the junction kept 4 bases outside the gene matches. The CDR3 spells CASSDPSGGTDTQYF. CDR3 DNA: TGTGCCAGCAGTGATCCAAGCGGGGGCACAGATACGCAGTATTTT.

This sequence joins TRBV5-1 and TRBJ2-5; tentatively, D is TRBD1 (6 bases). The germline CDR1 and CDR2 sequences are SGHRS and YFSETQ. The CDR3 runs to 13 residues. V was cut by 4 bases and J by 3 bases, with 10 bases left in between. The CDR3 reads CASSHRQEETQYF. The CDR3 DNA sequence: TGCGCCAGCAGCCACAGACAGGAAGAGACCCAGTACTTC.

Here the CDR3 DNA reads TGTGCCAGCAGGTCGGACAGCGGAAACACCATATATTTT. Encoded protein: CASRSDSGNTIYF. The chain is built from TRBV6-6 and TRBJ1-3; tentatively, D is TRBD1 (6 bases). The V and J ends lost 6 bases and 4 bases respectively, with 10 bases between them. The CDR3 totals 13 residues. Per germline, CDR1 MNHNY and CDR2 SVGAGI (reference sequence).

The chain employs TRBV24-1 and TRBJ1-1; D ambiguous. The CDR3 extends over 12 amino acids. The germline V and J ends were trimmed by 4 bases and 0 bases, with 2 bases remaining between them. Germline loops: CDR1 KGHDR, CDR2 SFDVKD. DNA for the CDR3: TGTGCCACCAGTGACATGAACACTGAAGCTTTCTTT. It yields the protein CATSDMNTEAFF.

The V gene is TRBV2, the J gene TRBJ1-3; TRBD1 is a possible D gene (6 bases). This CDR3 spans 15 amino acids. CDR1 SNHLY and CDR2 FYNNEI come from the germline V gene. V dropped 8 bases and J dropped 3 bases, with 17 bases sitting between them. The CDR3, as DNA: TGTGCCAGCGGGAGGGGAGCAGGGGTTGGAAACACCATATATTTT. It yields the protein CASGRGAGVGNTIYF.

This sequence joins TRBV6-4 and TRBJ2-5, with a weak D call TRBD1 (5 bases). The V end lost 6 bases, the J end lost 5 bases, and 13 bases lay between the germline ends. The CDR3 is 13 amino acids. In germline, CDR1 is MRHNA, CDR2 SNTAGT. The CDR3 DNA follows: TGTGCCAGCAGCCCTACAGGAATGGAGACCCAGTACTTC. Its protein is CASSPTGMETQYF.

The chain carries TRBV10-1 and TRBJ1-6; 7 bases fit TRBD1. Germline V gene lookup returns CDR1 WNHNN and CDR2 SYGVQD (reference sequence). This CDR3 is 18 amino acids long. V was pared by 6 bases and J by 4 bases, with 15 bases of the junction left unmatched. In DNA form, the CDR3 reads TGCGCCAGCAGCTTTCCCACCGAGGGGGCTCCGTATAATTCACCCCTCCACTTT. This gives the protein CASSFPTEGAPYNSPLHF.

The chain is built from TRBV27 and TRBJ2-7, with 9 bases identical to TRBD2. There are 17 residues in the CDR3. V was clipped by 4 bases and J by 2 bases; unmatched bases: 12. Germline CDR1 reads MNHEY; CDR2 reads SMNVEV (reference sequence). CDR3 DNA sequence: TGTGCCAGCAGTTCCTCCCTACTAGCGGGCGGAACCTACGAGCAGTACTTC. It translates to CASSSSLLAGGTYEQYF.

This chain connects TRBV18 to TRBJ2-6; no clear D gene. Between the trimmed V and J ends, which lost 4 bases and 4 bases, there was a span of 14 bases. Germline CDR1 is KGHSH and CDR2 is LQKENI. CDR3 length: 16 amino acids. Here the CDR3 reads CASSLDGFSGANVLTF. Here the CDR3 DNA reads TGTGCCAGCTCACTAGACGGGTTCTCAGGGGCCAACGTCCTGACTTTC.

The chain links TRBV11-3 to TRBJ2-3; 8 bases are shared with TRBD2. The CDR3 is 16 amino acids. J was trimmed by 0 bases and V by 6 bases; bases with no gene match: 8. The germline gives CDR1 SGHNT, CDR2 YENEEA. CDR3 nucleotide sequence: TGTGCCAGCAGTTTGGGACGGGGGGGGAGCACAGATACGCAGTATTTT. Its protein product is CASSLGRGGSTDTQYF.

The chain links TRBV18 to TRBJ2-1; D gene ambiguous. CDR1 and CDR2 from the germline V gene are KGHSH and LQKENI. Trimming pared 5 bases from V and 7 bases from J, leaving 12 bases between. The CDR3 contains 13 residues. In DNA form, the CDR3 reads TGTGCCAGCTCAACAACCGCTAGGAATGAGCAGTTCTTC. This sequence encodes CASSTTARNEQFF.

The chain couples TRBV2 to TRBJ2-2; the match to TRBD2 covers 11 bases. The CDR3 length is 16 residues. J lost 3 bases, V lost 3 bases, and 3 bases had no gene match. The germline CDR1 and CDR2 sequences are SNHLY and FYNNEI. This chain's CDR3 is CASSDSGGADTGELFF. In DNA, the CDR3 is TGTGCCAGCAGTGATAGCGGGGGGGCTGACACCGGGGAGCTGTTTTTT.

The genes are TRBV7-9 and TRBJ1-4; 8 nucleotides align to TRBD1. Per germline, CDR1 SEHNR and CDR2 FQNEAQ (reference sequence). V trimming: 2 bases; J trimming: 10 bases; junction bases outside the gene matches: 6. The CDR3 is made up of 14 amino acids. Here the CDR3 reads CASSLSQTGAKLFF. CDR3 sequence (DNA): TGTGCCAGCAGCTTATCCCAGACAGGGGCAAAACTGTTTTTT.

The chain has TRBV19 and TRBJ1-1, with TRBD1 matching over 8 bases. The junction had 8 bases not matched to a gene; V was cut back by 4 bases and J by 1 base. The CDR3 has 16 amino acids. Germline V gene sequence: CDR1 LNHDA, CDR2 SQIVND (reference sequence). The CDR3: CASSTQGASANTEAFF. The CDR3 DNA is TGTGCCAGTAGTACGCAGGGGGCAAGCGCGAACACTGAAGCTTTCTTT.